Listed here is a single T cell receptor beta chain. Its antigen remains unknown. This entry comes from a study of OX40 agonist ivuxolimab in advanced cancers. Study summary: About 42% of patients had received prior checkpoint inhibitor therapy. Findings and limits, study-wide: CD8+ T cells were the subset that, on average, had more expanded clones than CD4+. People who partly responded at 0.1-3.0 mg/kg had some of the least clonal expansion seen.

Measured with immunoSEQ multiplex PCR; TCRdb has only the in-frame clones, and not every one. The data show under 80,000 clones, approximately 87% seen once. J was trimmed by 1 base and V by 2 bases; bases with no gene match: 1. Per germline, CDR1 WSHSY and CDR2 SAAADI. This CDR3 spans 16 amino acids. The specimen was CD4+ or CD8+ T cells sorted from blood, collected in a trial of the OX40 agonist ivuxolimab. This sequence originates from an adult with an advanced solid tumor such as melanoma, head and neck, liver or kidney cancer. This rearrangement joins TRBV10-2 to TRBJ2-5; 13 bases match TRBD2. The CDR3 nucleotides read TGCGCCAGCAGTGAGCGACTAGCGGGAGGCCAAGAGACCCAGTACTTC. It yields the protein CASSERLAGGQETQYF.